This T cell receptor beta chain was identified in a study of Ad26.COV2.S vaccination and SARS-CoV-2 variants. Study overall: The donor belonged to the COV1001 Ad26.COV2.S trial arm. Donor got 5x10^10 or 1x10^11 viral particles of Ad26.COV2.S.

Treatment specified: some 19 received Ad26.COV2.S at low or high dose, single or two shots; about 5 received placebo; per-sample allocation not given. The samples date from day 63 after the first vaccine or placebo injection. The protocol was immunoSEQ multiplex PCR, while the TCRdb copy is restricted to in-frame clones and leaves out a portion. In the table there are 300,000 to 400,000 clones, roughly 84% of which are singletons. With 2 bases removed from V and 5 bases from J, the gap between germline ends came to 9 bases. Germline loops: CDR1 MNHNY, CDR2 SVGAGI (reference sequence). The CDR3 extends over 14 amino acids.

J is TRBJ2-2 and V is TRBV6-6, with D maybe TRBD1 (6 bases). The TCR originated in a person between 18 and 65 years old who received the Ad26.COV2.S COVID-19 vaccine or a placebo. The sequencing used peripheral blood, collected in a trial of Ad26.COV2.S vaccine versus placebo. Written as DNA, the CDR3 is TGTGCCAGCAGTTACCAGGACAGTACCGGGGAGCTGTTTTTT. It encodes CASSYQDSTGELFF.